Sequencing of this T cell receptor (beta chain) was carried out in a study of T cell changes during pregnancy in multiple sclerosis. Repertoires were generated with immunoSEQ multiplex PCR, while TCRdb's copy carries only in-frame clones and drops some. The sample lists 33,000 or so clones, 89% occurring once. This CDR3 has 15 amino acids. V shed 1 base and J 5 bases; nucleotides not matched to a gene: 7. Germline V gene sequence: CDR1 WNHNN, CDR2 SYGVQD (reference sequence). Sample: CD8+ T cells from peripheral blood mononuclear cells, taken in the second trimester of pregnancy. This receptor was identified in a female donor with multiple sclerosis, enrolled in a pregnancy study. The J gene is TRBJ2-7, the V gene TRBV10-1; 8 positions match TRBD2. CDR3 nucleotide sequence: TGCGCCAGCAGTGAGTGGAGCGGGAGATGCGACGAGCAGTACTTC. Its protein is CASSEWSGRCDEQYF.